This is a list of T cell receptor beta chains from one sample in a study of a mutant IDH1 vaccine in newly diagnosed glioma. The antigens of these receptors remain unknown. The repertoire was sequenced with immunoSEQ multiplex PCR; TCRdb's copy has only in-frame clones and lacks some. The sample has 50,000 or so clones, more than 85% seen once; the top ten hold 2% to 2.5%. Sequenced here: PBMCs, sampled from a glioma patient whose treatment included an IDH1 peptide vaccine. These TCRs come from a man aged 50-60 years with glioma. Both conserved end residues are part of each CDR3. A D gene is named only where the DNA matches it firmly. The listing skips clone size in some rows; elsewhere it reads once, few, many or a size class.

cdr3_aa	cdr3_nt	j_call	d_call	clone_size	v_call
CASSAEKLFF	TGTGCCAGCAGTGCCGAAAAACTGTTTTTT	TRBJ1-4	-	-	TRBV25-1
CASSLVAAPARGYTF	TGTGCCAGCAGCTTAGTGGCCGCCCCCGCGAGGGGCTACACCTTC	TRBJ1-2	-	-	TRBV7-9
CASSPYRDQPQHF	TGTGCCAGCAGTCCCTACAGGGATCAGCCCCAGCATTTT	TRBJ1-5	-	-	TRBV27
CASSLAGGGAYEQYF	TGCGCCAGCAGCTTGGCCGGCGGGGGAGCCTACGAGCAGTACTTC	TRBJ2-7	TRBD2	-	TRBV5-1
CASSDIYEQYF	TGCGCCAGCAGTGACATCTACGAGCAGTACTTC	TRBJ2-7	-	-	TRBV10-2
CASSLTYSNEKLFF	TGCGCCAGCAGCCTAACCTACTCGAATGAAAAACTGTTTTTT	TRBJ1-4	-	-	TRBV4-3
CATSRGQYNTEAFF	TGTGCCACCAGCAGAGGACAGTATAACACTGAAGCTTTCTTT	TRBJ1-1	-	few	TRBV15
CASRGDRYNQPQHF	TGTGCCAGCAGAGGGGACAGGTATAATCAGCCCCAGCATTTT	TRBJ1-5	TRBD1	-	TRBV6-1
CASSFGAGAWNEQFF	TGTGCCAGCAGTTTCGGTGCGGGGGCGTGGAATGAGCAGTTCTTC	TRBJ2-1	-	-	TRBV27
CASSLGRETQYF	TGTGCCAGCTCACTCGGCAGGGAGACCCAGTACTTC	TRBJ2-5	-	-	TRBV18
CASGDVAGGPNEQFF	TGTGCCAGCGGGGATGTAGCGGGAGGGCCCAATGAGCAGTTCTTC	TRBJ2-1	TRBD2	-	TRBV6-6
CAWSVGSTEAFF	TGTGCCTGGAGTGTGGGCAGCACTGAAGCTTTCTTT	TRBJ1-1	-	-	TRBV30
CASSQDSTNRGRFETQYF	TGTGCCAGCAGCCAAGACTCAACGAACAGGGGGCGATTCGAGACCCAGTACTTC	TRBJ2-5	TRBD1	-	TRBV14
CASLRDGLENTIYF	TGTGCCAGCCTCAGGGACGGTTTGGAGAACACCATATATTTT	TRBJ1-3	-	-	TRBV6-1
CASSPRFANTEAFF	TGCGCCAGCAGCCCGAGGTTCGCGAACACTGAAGCTTTCTTT	TRBJ1-1	-	-	TRBV4-1
CASSYSGGEDYGYTF	TGTGCCAGCAGTTACTCGGGGGGAGAAGACTATGGCTACACCTTC	TRBJ1-2	-	-	TRBV6-5
CASSGGTETSRTDTQYF	TGTGCCAGCAGTGGGGGGACAGAGACGTCTCGCACAGATACGCAGTATTTT	TRBJ2-3	TRBD1	-	TRBV2
CASSTPCPPGDEKLFF	TGTGCCAGCAGTACCCCGTGTCCCCCCGGGGATGAAAAACTGTTTTTT	TRBJ1-4	-	-	TRBV11-3
CASRSGRNTGELFF	TGCGCCAGCAGGAGCGGGAGGAACACCGGGGAGCTGTTTTTT	TRBJ2-2	TRBD2	-	TRBV10-2
CASSEGRGGGEKLFF	TGTGCCAGCAGTGAAGGGCGTGGGGGTGGGGAAAAACTGTTTTTT	TRBJ1-4	-	-	TRBV6-1
CASSLGRASSGATGELFF	TGTGCCAGCAGCTTAGGGAGGGCATCTAGCGGGGCCACCGGGGAGCTGTTTTTT	TRBJ2-2	TRBD2	-	TRBV7-2
CASSSDPGTEAFF	TGTGCCAGCTCAAGCGACCCGGGCACTGAAGCTTTCTTT	TRBJ1-1	-	-	TRBV18
CARSLCWDSSNYGYTF	TGTGCCAGAAGCTTGTGTTGGGACAGCTCTAACTATGGCTACACCTTC	TRBJ1-2	TRBD1	-	TRBV5-3
CASSLPQGNTGELFF	TGTGCCAGCAGCTTACCACAGGGGAACACCGGGGAGCTGTTTTTT	TRBJ2-2	-	once	TRBV7-2
CASRRGRLSSNQPQHF	TGTGCCAGCAGACGGGGACGGCTATCCAGCAATCAGCCCCAGCATTTT	TRBJ1-5	-	-	TRBV7-8
CASSLAGGPLNTGELFF	TGTGCCAGCAGCTTAGCGGGAGGGCCCTTGAACACCGGGGAGCTGTTTTTT	TRBJ2-2	TRBD2	-	TRBV7-8
CASSRLSMGEQYF	TGTGCCAGCAGTCGTCTATCAATGGGGGAGCAGTACTTC	TRBJ2-7	-	-	TRBV7-2
CASSLQSRNTEAFF	TGCGCCAGCAGCCTACAGAGCCGGAACACTGAAGCTTTCTTT	TRBJ1-1	-	-	TRBV5-1
CASSPAGFYEQYF	TGTGCCAGCAGCCCCGCAGGATTTTACGAGCAGTACTTC	TRBJ2-7	-	-	TRBV5-6
CASSSALRALEQFF	TGTGCCAGCAGCTCCGCTTTGAGGGCCCTTGAGCAGTTCTTC	TRBJ2-1	-	-	TRBV5-6
CSVESQGGGYTF	TGCAGCGTTGAGTCGCAGGGGGGTGGCTACACCTTC	TRBJ1-2	TRBD1	-	TRBV29-1
CSVEDRGKARGNTEAFF	TGCAGCGTTGAAGATCGCGGGAAAGCTAGGGGTAACACTGAAGCTTTCTTT	TRBJ1-1	-	once	TRBV29-1
CASSSGQNQPQHF	TGTGCCAGCAGCTCCGGACAAAATCAGCCCCAGCATTTT	TRBJ1-5	-	-	TRBV7-2
CASSLFHLAGPQHF	TGTGCCAGCAGCTTATTCCATCTCGCCGGGCCCCAGCATTTT	TRBJ1-5	-	once	TRBV7-2
CASSSTVEQFF	TGTGCCAGCAGCTCCACAGTTGAGCAGTTCTTC	TRBJ2-1	-	-	TRBV7-8
CASSLTGAAYNEQFF	TGTGCCAGCAGCTTAACGGGAGCAGCCTACAATGAGCAGTTCTTC	TRBJ2-1	-	-	TRBV5-6
CAWSPGLSGNQPQHF	TGTGCCTGGAGTCCGGGACTTTCTGGCAATCAGCCCCAGCATTTT	TRBJ1-5	-	-	TRBV30
CASSLGLARETQYF	TGCGCCAGCAGCTTGGGGCTAGCGAGAGAGACCCAGTACTTC	TRBJ2-5	-	once	TRBV5-1
CASISQGKGTEAFF	TGTGCCAGCATCTCTCAGGGCAAGGGGACTGAAGCTTTCTTT	TRBJ1-1	-	-	TRBV28
CASSLYWADEQFF	TGTGCCAGCAGTTTATATTGGGCGGATGAGCAGTTCTTC	TRBJ2-1	-	-	TRBV27
CAATRPSGTQYF	TGTGCCGCAACGAGGCCTTCAGGGACCCAGTACTTC	TRBJ2-5	-	-	TRBV30
CASVNSGDTQYF	TGTGCCAGCGTTAATTCGGGGGATACGCAGTATTTT	TRBJ2-3	-	-	TRBV7-2
CATRRGRAGQPQHF	TGTGCCACCAGGCGGGGAAGGGCTGGTCAGCCCCAGCATTTT	TRBJ1-5	-	-	TRBV15
CASSVGGLGVTGELFF	TGTGCCAGCAGCGTGGGGGGACTAGGGGTCACCGGGGAGCTGTTTTTT	TRBJ2-2	TRBD2	-	TRBV9
CASSLRPGQGVGGYTF	TGTGCCAGCAGTTTACGACCGGGACAGGGAGTGGGTGGCTACACCTTC	TRBJ1-2	TRBD1	-	TRBV27
CASLDAGQTLYGYTF	TGTGCCAGTTTGGACGCAGGGCAGACCCTCTATGGCTACACCTTC	TRBJ1-2	-	-	TRBV6-1
CASSLAPSGNQETQYF	TGCGCCAGCAGCTTGGCCCCTAGCGGGAACCAAGAGACCCAGTACTTC	TRBJ2-5	TRBD2	-	TRBV5-1
CASTLAIQETQYF	TGTGCCAGCACCCTAGCGATCCAAGAGACCCAGTACTTC	TRBJ2-5	-	-	TRBV18
CASSLPPNTEAFF	TGTGCCAGCAGCTTACCGCCGAACACTGAAGCTTTCTTT	TRBJ1-1	-	-	TRBV7-9
CASSGTSGMVTGELFF	TGTGCCAGCAGCGGGACTAGCGGGATGGTCACCGGGGAGCTGTTTTTT	TRBJ2-2	TRBD2	-	TRBV9
CASSEWGQDEQFF	TGTGCCAGCAGTGAATGGGGACAGGACGAGCAGTTCTTC	TRBJ2-1	TRBD1	-	TRBV25-1
CASSQPGTPNQPQHF	TGCGCCAGCAGCCAACCCGGGACACCCAATCAGCCCCAGCATTTT	TRBJ1-5	-	-	TRBV4-1
CASSSERGLADEQFF	TGTGCCAGCAGCTCAGAGAGGGGCCTAGCGGATGAGCAGTTCTTC	TRBJ2-1	TRBD2	-	TRBV7-8
CASSPVSNYGYTF	TGCGCCAGCAGCCCGGTTTCTAACTATGGCTACACCTTC	TRBJ1-2	-	-	TRBV5-1
CASSPRTGMGFETEAFF	TGCGCCAGCAGCCCGAGGACAGGGATGGGCTTTGAGACTGAAGCTTTCTTT	TRBJ1-1	TRBD1	-	TRBV5-1
CASSLGAGMNTEAFF	TGCGCCAGCAGCTTGGGGGCAGGGATGAACACTGAAGCTTTCTTT	TRBJ1-1	-	-	TRBV5-1
CASGGVTAVNEQYF	TGTGCCAGCGGGGGGGTGACAGCGGTAAACGAGCAGTACTTC	TRBJ2-7	TRBD2	-	TRBV2
CASSHSVALENYEQYF	TGCGCCAGCAGCCACTCCGTAGCATTAGAAAACTACGAGCAGTACTTC	TRBJ2-7	-	-	TRBV5-1
CASSQGIRSDLYEQYF	TGCGCCAGCAGCCAAGGTATCCGGTCGGATCTCTACGAGCAGTACTTC	TRBJ2-7	-	-	TRBV4-1
CASKVGGLNEQFF	TGTGCCAGCAAGGTCGGGGGCTTGAATGAGCAGTTCTTC	TRBJ2-1	-	-	TRBV14